These 11 T cell receptor beta chains were all obtained from the same sample, sequenced in a study of CD8 T cell repertoires and HIV-1 epitope variants. These receptors have no known antigen. Sequencing was performed with immunoSEQ multiplex PCR; in TCRdb, only in-frame clones are kept and a portion is missing. The sample lists about 4,800 clones, about two thirds occurring once. Sequenced material: cultured CD8+ T cells derived from PBMCs. The receptors here all came from a male donor with HIV.

Regarding this clone: At one end, the junction sequence differs from germline, possibly due to a read error. The V call is TRBV7-7, the J call TRBJ2-7; tentative D call: TRBD2 (6 bases). The CDR3 has 13 residues. CDR1 is SSHAT, CDR2 FNYEAQ, per germline (reference sequence). The CDR3 DNA reads TGTGCTAGCAGCGCTGGGGGGTTCTACGAGCAGTACTTC. It specifies CASSAGGFYEQYF.

The chain carries TRBV5-6 and TRBJ1-6; D is unresolved. The germline V and J ends were trimmed by 1 base and 5 bases, with 1 base remaining between them. The germline gives CDR1 SGHDT, CDR2 YYEEEE. The CDR3 totals 12 residues. CDR3 sequence reads: CASSLNNSPLHF. CDR3 bases: TGTGCCAGCAGCTTGAATAATTCACCCCTCCACTTT.

The chain has TRBV19 and TRBJ1-5; D not certain. The CDR3 runs 13 residues. Germline V gives CDR1 LNHDA, CDR2 SQIVND (reference sequence). V was clipped by 5 bases and J by 8 bases, with 13 bases between them. In nucleotides, the CDR3 is TGTGCCAGTAGTCCATGGACCGTCAAGCCCCAGCATTTT. Translation gives CASSPWTVKPQHF.

The chain is built from TRBV28 and TRBJ2-7; tentatively, D is TRBD2 (5 bases). The CDR3 covers 14 residues. The V and J ends lost 4 bases and 2 bases respectively, with 12 bases between them. CDR1 is MDHEN, CDR2 SYDVKM, per germline. This CDR3 is CASSSNGIPYEQYF. The CDR3 DNA sequence: TGTGCCAGCAGTTCAAACGGGATTCCCTACGAGCAGTACTTC.

This chain connects TRBV4-2 to TRBJ1-5; D ambiguous. There are 16 residues in the CDR3. The V end was cut by 5 bases, the J end by 0 bases, with 14 bases between. The germline CDR1 and CDR2 sequences are LGHNA and YNFKEQ. For the CDR3, the DNA is TGTGCCAGCAGCTATGAAGCAGTAGGTAGCAATCAGCCCCAGCATTTT. It is translated as CASSYEAVGSNQPQHF.

The chain combines TRBV7-9 with TRBJ2-7, with unresolved D. With 4 bases removed from V and 6 bases from J, the gap between germline ends came to 13 bases. The CDR3 has 13 amino acids. CDR1 and CDR2 (germline): SEHNR, FQNEAQ (reference sequence). Here the CDR3 reads CASSSDPQPEQYF. As DNA, the CDR3 is TGTGCCAGCAGCTCGGACCCTCAGCCCGAGCAGTACTTC.

The chain carries TRBV2 and TRBJ1-2; 10 bases are a match to TRBD1. Germline trimming cut 5 bases from V and 8 bases from J; bases unmatched to any gene: 5. The CDR3 length is 13 residues. Germline V gene sequence: CDR1 SNHLY, CDR2 FYNNEI. CDR3 in amino acids: CASSSGTGEGYTF. CDR3 in DNA: TGTGCCAGCAGTTCCGGGACAGGGGAAGGCTACACCTTC.

By share, this clone counts as medium-sized. The chain has TRBV7-2 and TRBJ1-2, with a tentative D call TRBD1 (6 bases). V lost 2 bases, J lost 8 bases, and 15 bases lay in between. CDR3 size: 14 residues. Per the germline V gene, CDR1 is SGHTA and CDR2 is FQGNSA. The CDR3 DNA reads TGTGCCAGCAGCTTACAGGTGCCAGGGGAAGGCTACACCTTC. It translates to CASSLQVPGEGYTF.

This chain joins TRBV7-9 and TRBJ2-2; D call uncertain. CDR3 length equals 16 residues. From germline, CDR1 is SEHNR and CDR2 FQNEAQ (reference sequence). V gave up 5 bases and J gave up 7 bases, with 20 bases separating them. CDR3: CASSAAQRALGGELFF. CDR3 DNA: TGTGCCAGCAGCGCCGCCCAGCGAGCCCTAGGCGGGGAGCTGTTTTTT.

The gene calls are TRBV4-3 and TRBJ2-7; TRBD2 might be the D (6 bases). Per germline, CDR1 LGHNA and CDR2 YSLEER. The CDR3 has 14 residues. Trimming left V 0 bases short and J 5 bases short, with 11 bases between. CDR3 sequence reads: CASSQDGGDHEQYF. DNA of the CDR3: TGCGCCAGCAGCCAAGATGGAGGGGACCACGAGCAGTACTTC.

The gene calls are TRBV5-1 and TRBJ2-7; D gene ambiguous. Germline-derived CDR1 and CDR2 are SGHRS and YFSETQ. V gave up 0 bases and J gave up 0 bases, with 7 bases separating them. The CDR3 loop spans 14 amino acids. CDR3 protein: CASSLVGGSYEQYF. The CDR3 DNA sequence: TGCGCCAGCAGCTTGGTTGGCGGCTCCTACGAGCAGTACTTC.